Listed below are T cell receptor beta chains from one sample, sequenced in a study of radiotherapy plus CTLA-4 blockade in lung cancer. Here immunoSEQ multiplex PCR was the method, and the copy in TCRdb shows in-frame clones only, minus some. The sample lists some 15,000 clones; around 67% were seen once. This sample comprised peripheral blood, obtained from a patient treated with radiotherapy plus ipilimumab. These TCRs come from a human donor with non-small cell lung cancer whose response to radiotherapy plus ipilimumab could not be evaluated. Each CDR3 is given with its conserved first and last residue. The order of the fields is J gene, V gene, clone size, D gene, CDR3 DNA, CDR3 protein. The D gene is left open where the match is weak. The listing skips clone size in some rows; elsewhere it reads once, few, many or a size class.

>TRBJ2-1|TRBV2|-|-
TGTGCCAGCACCCTAGGAGAGCAAGCGTACAATGAGCAGTTCTTC
CASTLGEQAYNEQFF
>TRBJ2-1|TRBV11-3|-|TRBD2
TGTGCCAGCAGCTTGAGTGTTGTCGGGGGGTCACCCTCAAGTGAGCAGTTCTTC
CASSLSVVGGSPSSEQFF
>TRBJ2-6|TRBV1|-|-
TGCACCAGCAGTTTTTTGCGTTTGTGCAAAAGTCGGGCCAACGTCCTGACTTTC
CTSSFLRLCKSRANVLTF
>TRBJ2-3|TRBV20-1|-|-
TGCAGTGCTGGGGCGGATACGCAGTATTTT
CSAGADTQYF
>TRBJ1-1|TRBV7-6|large|-
TGTGCCAGCAGCTTAGGCAGGGGGAACACTGAAGCTTTCTTT
CASSLGRGNTEAFF
>TRBJ1-3|TRBV21-1|few|-
TGTGCCAGCAGCTGGGCAGGGGCCCACACCATATATTTT
CASSWAGAHTIYF
>TRBJ2-7|TRBV12-5|-|-
TGTGCTAGTGGTTTGGTACGGAGAGGCTCCTACGAGCAGTACTTC
CASGLVRRGSYEQYF
>TRBJ1-3|TRBV7-9|-|-
TGTGCCAGCAGGGGCTCGAGCTCTGGAAACACCATATATTTT
CASRGSSSGNTIYF
>TRBJ2-1|TRBV7-2|few|-
TGTGCCAGCAGCCCATTCGGGGGTGCCTACAATGAGCAGTTCTTC
CASSPFGGAYNEQFF
>TRBJ2-5|TRBV5-6|-|TRBD2
TGTGCCAGCAGCTTAGCCGGGGGGGAGACCCAGTACTTC
CASSLAGGETQYF
>TRBJ2-7|TRBV9|-|-
TGTGCCAGCAGCGTAGAGTCGGGAGACTACGAGCAGTACTTC
CASSVESGDYEQYF
>TRBJ1-2|TRBV2|-|TRBD1
TGTGCCAGCAGTGAAAGGACAGGGGAGAACTATGGCTACACCTTC
CASSERTGENYGYTF
>TRBJ2-4|TRBV2|-|-
TGTGCCAGCATTCAGGGTCTAGGGGCCAAAAACATTCAGTACTTC
CASIQGLGAKNIQYF
>TRBJ2-2|TRBV5-1|-|TRBD1
TGCGCCAGCAGCGCCAGGACAGGGGGGGACGGGGAGCTGTTTTTT
CASSARTGGDGELFF
>TRBJ1-1|TRBV2|-|TRBD1
TGTGCCAGCAGTCCCTTTACAGGGGATATTATGAACACTGAAGCTTTCTTT
CASSPFTGDIMNTEAFF
>TRBJ2-1|TRBV5-8|-|-
TGTGCCAGCTCCTCACAGGGATCCTACAATGAGCAGTTCTTC
CASSSQGSYNEQFF
>TRBJ2-1|TRBV25-1|-|TRBD2
TGTGCCAGCGCCCGGGGAGGGGAGGTCAATGAGCAGTTCTTC
CASARGGEVNEQFF
>TRBJ1-1|TRBV4-3|-|-
TGCGCCAGCAGCCGCGACAGTCAACGGAGCACTGAAGCTTTCTTT
CASSRDSQRSTEAFF
>TRBJ1-4|TRBV5-1|-|TRBD1
TGCGCCAGCAGCCTGGACAGGGCCGCAACTAATGAAAAACTGTTTTTT
CASSLDRAATNEKLFF
>TRBJ1-5|TRBV6-1|-|TRBD1
TGTGCCAGCAGTGCTCAGGGGGCAAATCAGCCCCAGCATTTT
CASSAQGANQPQHF
>TRBJ1-2|TRBV6-6|-|-
TGTGCCAGCAGTTTTTCGGACGGGGGTAACACCTTC
CASSFSDGGNTF
>TRBJ2-2|TRBV27|once|-
TGTGCCAGCAAGGAAGAATTCGGGGCCGGGGAGCTGTTTTTT
CASKEEFGAGELFF
>TRBJ2-2|TRBV30|-|-
TGTGCCTGGACCTACACAGGCGGGGAGCTGTTTTTT
CAWTYTGGELFF
>TRBJ1-1|TRBV7-2|-|-
TGTGCCAGCAGCTTGAGGAGGCCCACTGAAGCTTTCTTT
CASSLRRPTEAFF
>TRBJ1-2|TRBV25-1|-|-
TGTGCCAGCAGGGATAATGGCGGCTATGGCTACACCTTC
CASRDNGGYGYTF
>TRBJ2-5|TRBV4-3|few|TRBD2
TGCGCCAGCAGCCAAGAGCGGGGGGGCCAAGAGACCCAGTACTTC
CASSQERGGQETQYF
>TRBJ1-2|TRBV2|-|TRBD1
TGTGCCAGCCGGGACAGGGGATATGGCTACACCTTC
CASRDRGYGYTF
>TRBJ1-3|TRBV5-1|few|-
TGCGCCAGCAGCTTGACCGGGAGCGGAAACACCATATATTTT
CASSLTGSGNTIYF
>TRBJ2-7|TRBV12-5|-|TRBD1
TGTGCTAGTGGCCCTGGGACAGGGCTCGAGCAGTACTTC
CASGPGTGLEQYF
>TRBJ1-5|TRBV12-5|once|TRBD1
TGTGCTAGTGGTTCCCCACCGGGACAGGGGGATAGCAATCAGCCCCAGCATTTT
CASGSPPGQGDSNQPQHF
>TRBJ1-4|TRBV7-9|-|-
TGTGCCAGCAGCTCGCGAAAAACGGAGGTTGATGAAAAACTGTTTTTT
CASSSRKTEVDEKLFF
>TRBJ1-2|TRBV2|few|TRBD1
TGTGCCAGCCCTGGACAGGGCATCGGTGGCTACACCTTC
CASPGQGIGGYTF
>TRBJ1-1|TRBV21-1|-|-
TGTGCCAGCCGGACAGGAAGTGAAGCTTTCTTT
CASRTGSEAFF
>TRBJ2-3|TRBV30|-|-
TGTGCCTGGAGTCCAAGCGGGCGCACAGATACGCAGTATTTT
CAWSPSGRTDTQYF
>TRBJ2-2|TRBV19|-|TRBD2
TGTGCCAGTAGTATTGCCCCGGGAGGGTACACCGGGGAGCTGTTTTTT
CASSIAPGGYTGELFF
>TRBJ2-2|TRBV15|-|TRBD1
TGTGCCGCCCGCGGGGACAGGAAAATACACACCGGGGAGCTGTTTTTT
CAARGDRKIHTGELFF
>TRBJ1-1|TRBV6-6|many|TRBD1
TGTGCCAGCAGTTACACGCCCCAGGGGGCGAGTGAAGCTTTCTTT
CASSYTPQGASEAFF